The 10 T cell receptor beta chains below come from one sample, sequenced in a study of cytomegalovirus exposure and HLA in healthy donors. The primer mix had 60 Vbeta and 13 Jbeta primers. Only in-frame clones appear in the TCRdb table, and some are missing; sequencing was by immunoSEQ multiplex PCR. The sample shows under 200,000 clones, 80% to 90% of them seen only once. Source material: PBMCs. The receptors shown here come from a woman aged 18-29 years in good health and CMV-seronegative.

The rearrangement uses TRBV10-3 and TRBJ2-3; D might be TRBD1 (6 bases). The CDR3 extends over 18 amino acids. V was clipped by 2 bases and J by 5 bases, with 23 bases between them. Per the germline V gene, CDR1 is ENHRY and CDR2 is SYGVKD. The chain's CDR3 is CAISELIRGTLSLDTQYF. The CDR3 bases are TGTGCCATCAGTGAGCTTATCAGGGGCACCCTATCCCTAGATACGCAGTATTTT.

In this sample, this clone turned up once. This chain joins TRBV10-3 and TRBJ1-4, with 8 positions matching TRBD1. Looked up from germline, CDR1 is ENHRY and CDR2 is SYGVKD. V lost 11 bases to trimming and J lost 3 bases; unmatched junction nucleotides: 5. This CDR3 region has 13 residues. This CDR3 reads CAASGGSNEKLFF. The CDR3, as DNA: TGTGCCGCATCAGGGGGCTCTAATGAAAAACTGTTTTTT.

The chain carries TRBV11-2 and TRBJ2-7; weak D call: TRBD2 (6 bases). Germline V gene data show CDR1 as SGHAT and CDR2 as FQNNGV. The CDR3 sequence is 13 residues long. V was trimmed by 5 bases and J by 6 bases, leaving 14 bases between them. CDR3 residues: CASSPPAGGEQYF. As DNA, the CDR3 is TGTGCCAGCAGCCCCCCGGCCGGGGGCGAGCAGTACTTC.

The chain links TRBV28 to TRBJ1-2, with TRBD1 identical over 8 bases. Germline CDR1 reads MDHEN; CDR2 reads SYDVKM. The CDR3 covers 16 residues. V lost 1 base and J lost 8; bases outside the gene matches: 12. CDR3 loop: CASSLSSRQGLGGYTF. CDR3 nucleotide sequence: TGTGCCAGCAGTTTATCGTCCCGACAGGGGTTGGGAGGCTACACCTTC.

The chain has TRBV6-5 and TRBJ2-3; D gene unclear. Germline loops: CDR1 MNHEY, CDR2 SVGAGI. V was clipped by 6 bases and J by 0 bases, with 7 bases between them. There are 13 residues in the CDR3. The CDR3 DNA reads TGTGCCAGCAGAGAAGCGAGCACAGATACGCAGTATTTT. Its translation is CASREASTDTQYF.

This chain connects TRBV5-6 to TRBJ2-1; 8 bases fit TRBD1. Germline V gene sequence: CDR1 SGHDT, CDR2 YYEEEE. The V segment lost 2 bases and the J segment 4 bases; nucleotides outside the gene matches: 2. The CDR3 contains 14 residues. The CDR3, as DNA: TGTGCCAGCAGCTTCGGGACAGGATACAATGAGCAGTTCTTC. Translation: CASSFGTGYNEQFF.

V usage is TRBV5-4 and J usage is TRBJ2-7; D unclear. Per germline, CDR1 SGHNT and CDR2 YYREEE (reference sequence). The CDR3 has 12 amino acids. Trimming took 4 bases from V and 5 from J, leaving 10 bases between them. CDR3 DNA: TGTGCCAGCAGCCTGACACAACACGAGCAGTACTTC. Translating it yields CASSLTQHEQYF.

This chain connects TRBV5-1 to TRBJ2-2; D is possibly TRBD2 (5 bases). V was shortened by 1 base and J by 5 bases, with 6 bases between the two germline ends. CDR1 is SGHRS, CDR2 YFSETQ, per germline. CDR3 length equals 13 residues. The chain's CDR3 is CASSLTGTGELFF. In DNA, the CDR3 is TGCGCCAGCAGCTTGACGGGGACCGGGGAGCTGTTTTTT.

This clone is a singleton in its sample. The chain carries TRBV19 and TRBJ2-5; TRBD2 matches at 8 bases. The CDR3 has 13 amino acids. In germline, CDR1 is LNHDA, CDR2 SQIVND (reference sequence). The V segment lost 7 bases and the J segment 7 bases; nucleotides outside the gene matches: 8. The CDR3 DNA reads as TGTGCCAGTACGGGAGGGCTCGGGGGGACCCAGTACTTC. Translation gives CASTGGLGGTQYF.

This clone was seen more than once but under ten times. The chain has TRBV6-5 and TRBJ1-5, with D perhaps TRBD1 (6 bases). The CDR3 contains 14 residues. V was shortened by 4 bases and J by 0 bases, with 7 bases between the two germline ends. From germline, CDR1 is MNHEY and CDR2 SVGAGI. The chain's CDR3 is CASSWGPSNQPQHF. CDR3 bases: TGTGCCAGCAGTTGGGGGCCTAGCAATCAGCCCCAGCATTTT.